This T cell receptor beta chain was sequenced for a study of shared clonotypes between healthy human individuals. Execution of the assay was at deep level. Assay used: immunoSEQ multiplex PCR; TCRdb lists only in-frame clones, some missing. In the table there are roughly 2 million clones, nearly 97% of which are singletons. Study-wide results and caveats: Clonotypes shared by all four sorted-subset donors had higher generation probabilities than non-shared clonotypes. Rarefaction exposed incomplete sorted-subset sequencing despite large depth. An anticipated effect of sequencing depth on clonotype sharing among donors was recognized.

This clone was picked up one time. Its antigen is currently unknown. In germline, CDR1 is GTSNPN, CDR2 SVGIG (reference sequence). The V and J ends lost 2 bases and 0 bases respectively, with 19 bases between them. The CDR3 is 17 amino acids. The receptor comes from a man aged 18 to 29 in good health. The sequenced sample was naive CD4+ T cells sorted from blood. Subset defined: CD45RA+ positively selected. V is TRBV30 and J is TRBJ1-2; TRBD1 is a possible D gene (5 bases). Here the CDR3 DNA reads TGTGCCTGGAGTAGGGACTCCGCGCCCCTGACTAACTATGGCTACACCTTC. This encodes CAWSRDSAPLTNYGYTF.